This entry lists 17 T cell receptor beta chains sequenced from one sample in a study of blood T cell repertoires in COVID-19. The table came from immunoSEQ multiplex PCR; TCRdb's copy has only in-frame clones and leaves some out. This table has about 250,000 clones, around 83% appearing once. The sample was PBMCs or T cells enriched from blood (not recorded which). The receptors shown here come from a woman between 50 and 59 years old who had been exposed to COVID-19.

This rearrangement joins TRBV19 to TRBJ1-5, with 9 bases identical to TRBD1. CDR3 length: 16 residues. Germline V gene lookup returns CDR1 LNHDA and CDR2 SQIVND (reference sequence). Germline trimming cut 7 bases from V and 0 bases from J; bases unmatched to any gene: 7. The CDR3 DNA reads TGTGCCAGTAACCCTGGGACAGGGTATAGCAATCAGCCCCAGCATTTT. It translates to CASNPGTGYSNQPQHF.

Details on this clone: This specimen includes other DNA sequences encoding the same CDR3. Here the CDR3 reads CASSSLAGQPQHF. CDR3 in DNA: TGTGCCAGCAGCTCCCTAGCAGGACAGCCCCAGCATTTT. V gene TRBV7-8 combines with J gene TRBJ1-5, with unresolved D. V lost 4 bases to trimming and J lost 7 bases, with 11 bases between them. The CDR3 has 13 residues. Germline V gene data show CDR1 as SGHVS and CDR2 as FQNEAQ.

The chain combines TRBV6-4 with TRBJ1-5; no clear D. Germline values: CDR1 MRHNA, CDR2 SNTAGT. CDR3 length: 12 amino acids. V was trimmed by 11 bases and J by 6 bases, leaving 14 bases between them. Here the CDR3 reads CAGPRRGQPQHF. CDR3 DNA sequence: TGTGCCGGGCCGCGTCGGGGTCAGCCCCAGCATTTT.

This chain uses TRBV7-2 with TRBJ2-3, with D possibly matching TRBD2 (7 bases). Germline V CDR1 and CDR2: SGHTA, FQGNSA. V was shortened by 8 bases and J by 8 bases, with 14 bases between the two germline ends. This CDR3 is built from 12 residues. Here the CDR3 DNA reads TGTGCCAGCGGGGGGGCCCTAGGTACGCAGTATTTT. It yields the protein CASGGALGTQYF.

CDR3 region: CASTATGGASGYTF. Written as DNA, the CDR3 is TGTGCCAGCACCGCGACAGGGGGCGCATCTGGCTACACCTTC. J is TRBJ1-2 and V is TRBV27, with 10 bases that match TRBD1. After removal of 7 bases from V and 7 bases from J, the junction contained 9 bases not matched to a gene. The CDR3 loop spans 14 amino acids. Germline CDR1 reads MNHEY; CDR2 reads SMNVEV (reference sequence).

V usage is TRBV10-3 and J usage is TRBJ2-3; D gene uncertain. Trimming pared 3 bases from V and 2 bases from J, leaving 18 bases between. The V gene's germline CDR1 is ENHRY and CDR2 SYGVKD. CDR3 size: 17 residues. This CDR3 reads CAISDPEDPTYTDTQYF. As DNA, the CDR3 is TGTGCCATCAGTGACCCCGAGGATCCCACCTACACAGATACGCAGTATTTT.

The chain uses TRBV7-8 and TRBJ1-2, with D unresolved. The ends were cut back, 3 bases at V and 6 bases at J, with 29 bases in the middle. The V gene's germline CDR1 is SGHVS and CDR2 FQNEAQ. This CDR3 is 19 amino acids long. CDR3 DNA sequence: TGTGCCAGCAGCTTTTTTATTCACCCAACCGCCTATGAAACGAATGGCTACACCTTC. Its protein product is CASSFFIHPTAYETNGYTF. Using reference TRBV7-8 and TRBJ1-2 for the parts outside the CDR3, the full variable domain is GAGVSQSPRYKVAKRGQDVALRCDPISGHVSLFWYQQALGQGPEFLTYFQNEAQLDKSGLPSDRFFAERPEGSVSTLKIQRTQQEDSAVYLCASSFFIHPTAYETNGYTFGSGTRLTVV.

The rearrangement links TRBV14 to TRBJ1-1; TRBD1 agrees at 8 bases. The V segment lost 3 bases and the J segment 4 bases; nucleotides outside the gene matches: 4. CDR1 SGHDN and CDR2 FVKESK come from the germline V gene. The CDR3 contains 14 residues. CDR3 bases: TGTGCCAGCAGCCAGGTAACAGGGGGCACTGAAGCTTTCTTT. This translates into CASSQVTGGTEAFF.

The gene calls are TRBV24-1 and TRBJ1-5, with D hard to call. Trimming shortened V by 5 bases and J by 6 bases, and 13 bases separated the two germline ends. CDR1 and CDR2 (germline): KGHDR, SFDVKD. This CDR3 has 14 residues. This CDR3 is CATSAPEHVQPQHF. CDR3 DNA: TGTGCCACCAGTGCCCCCGAGCATGTTCAGCCCCAGCATTTT.

The chain combines TRBV24-1 with TRBJ1-5; unclear D gene. The germline V gene has CDR1 KGHDR and CDR2 SFDVKD. Trimming removed 9 bases at V and 2 bases at J, with 13 bases between. The CDR3 has 14 residues. The CDR3 nucleotides are TGTGCCACCTTCTCGCAGGCCCGCAATCAGCCCCAGCATTTT. Its translation: CATFSQARNQPQHF.

This clone was found once. The CDR3 region has the DNA TGCGCCAGCAGCCAAGATAGAGGGACAGGCACCTACGAGCAGTACTTC. This translates into CASSQDRGTGTYEQYF. The chain is built from TRBV4-3 and TRBJ2-7; 8 bases are a match to TRBD1. The CDR3 runs 16 residues. Germline V lookup: CDR1 LGHNA, CDR2 YSLEER. Losses at the gene ends were 0 bases for V and 2 bases for J; bases not matched to a gene: 6.

The chain carries TRBV27 and TRBJ1-2; 10 positions match TRBD1. V shed 7 bases and J 4 bases; nucleotides not matched to a gene: 12. The CDR3 contains 16 residues. Looked up from germline, CDR1 is MNHEY and CDR2 is SMNVEV (reference sequence). The DNA of the CDR3 is TGTGCCAGCACTCCGACAGGGGGCCCTCGTTCCTATGGCTACACCTTC. Amino acids: CASTPTGGPRSYGYTF.

The chain combines TRBV5-6 with TRBJ1-5; 7 bases line up with TRBD1. CDR1 and CDR2 from the germline V gene are SGHDT and YYEEEE. V shed 6 bases and J 2 bases; nucleotides not matched to a gene: 2. CDR3 length: 13 residues. CDR3 DNA: TGTGCCAGCACTACAGGGGGCAATCAGCCCCAGCATTTT. Protein product: CASTTGGNQPQHF.

The CDR3 is CASSLFVQGRFGYTF. CDR3 nucleotides: TGTGCCAGCAGCTTATTCGTACAGGGGCGGTTTGGCTACACCTTC. The chain carries TRBV7-9 and TRBJ1-2; 7 bases line up with TRBD1. This CDR3 is built from 15 residues. CDR1 and CDR2 from the germline V gene are SEHNR and FQNEAQ (reference sequence). The ends lost 2 bases at V and 7 bases at J; junction bases unmatched: 10.

The chain joins TRBV5-8 to TRBJ2-5, with D perhaps matching TRBD1 (6 bases). Germline lookup yields CDR1 SGHTS and CDR2 YDEGEE. This CDR3 region has 13 residues. The V and J ends lost 6 bases and 4 bases respectively, with 13 bases between them. The chain's CDR3 is CASIHRVGETQYF. CDR3 bases: TGTGCCAGCATCCACAGGGTAGGAGAGACCCAGTACTTC.

V gene TRBV2 combines with J gene TRBJ2-7; 7 nucleotides agree with TRBD2. Germline assignment: CDR1 SNHLY and CDR2 FYNNEI. J gave up 11 bases and V 4 bases, and 11 bases lay outside the gene matches. CDR3 length: 13 amino acids. DNA for the CDR3: TGTGCCAGCAGTGGGGGGGGGAATATTAAAGAGTACTTC. It yields the protein CASSGGGNIKEYF.

The chain recombines TRBV4-1 with TRBJ1-2; D remains unclear. This CDR3 spans 17 amino acids. The V end was cut by 5 bases, the J end by 1 base, with 20 bases between. Germline CDR1 and CDR2: MGHRA and YSYEKL. The CDR3 nucleotides read TGCGCCAGCAGCACTCAAGGTCCGAGCGGAAGTAACTATGGCTACACCTTC. The encoded protein is CASSTQGPSGSNYGYTF.